These T cell receptor beta chains were read from a single sample in a study of early T cells in non-severe SARS-CoV-2 infection. TCRdb re-analysed the 5' RACE reads in MiXCR, keeping a single row per CDR3 protein. The repertoire holds roughly 40,000 distinct CDR3 sequences, 6% to 8.5% seen once, with approximately 8.3% in the top ten. Input material: whole blood. All receptors derive from an adult who was a healthcare worker with PCR-confirmed SARS-CoV-2 infection or an uninfected control (not recorded which). Each CDR3 is given with its conserved first and last residue. The order of the fields is CDR3 protein, CDR3 DNA, clone size, V gene, D gene, J gene. D genes are given only for firm matches. Where a row states a size, it is once, few, many or the class of an expanded clone; other rows omit it.

CDR3 protein: CASSEARGTAGELFF
CDR3 DNA: TGTGCCAGCAGTGAGGCCAGGGGGACCGCCGGGGAGCTGTTTTTT
clone size: NA
V gene: TRBV2
D gene: TRBD1
J gene: TRBJ2-2

CDR3 protein: CASSPTGIPTNEKLFF
CDR3 DNA: TGCGCCAGCAGCCCCACAGGGATCCCAACTAATGAAAAACTGTTTTTT
clone size: few
V gene: TRBV5-1
D gene: NA
J gene: TRBJ1-4

CDR3 protein: CSAYNDRDGAEAFF
CDR3 DNA: TGCAGTGCCTATAACGACAGAGACGGCGCTGAAGCCTTCTTT
clone size: many
V gene: TRBV20-1
D gene: NA
J gene: TRBJ1-1

CDR3 protein: CSVGGQGLADTQYF
CDR3 DNA: TGCAGCGTAGGCGGACAGGGGTTAGCAGATACGCAGTATTTT
clone size: few
V gene: TRBV29-1
D gene: TRBD1
J gene: TRBJ2-3

CDR3 protein: CASGTYNSPLHF
CDR3 DNA: TGTGCCAGTGGCACCTATAATTCACCCCTCCACTTT
clone size: few
V gene: TRBV7-2
D gene: NA
J gene: TRBJ1-6

CDR3 protein: CSARVSVSSAQGYKDSPLHF
CDR3 DNA: TGCAGTGCTAGAGTTTCTGTCAGCTCTGCACAGGGGTACAAGGATTCACCCCTCCACTTT
clone size: many
V gene: TRBV20-1
D gene: TRBD1
J gene: TRBJ1-6

CDR3 protein: CASSLGSREQYF
CDR3 DNA: TGTGCCAGCAGCTTAGGGTCGAGGGAGCAGTACTTC
clone size: many
V gene: TRBV7-9
D gene: NA
J gene: TRBJ2-7

CDR3 protein: CASSRPPSSTDTQYF
CDR3 DNA: TGTGCCAGCAGTCGGCCACCCTCTAGCACAGATACGCAGTATTTT
clone size: NA
V gene: TRBV5-4
D gene: NA
J gene: TRBJ2-3

CDR3 protein: CSVGEPQRSGNTIYF
CDR3 DNA: TGCAGCGTTGGGGAACCCCAGCGCTCTGGAAACACCATATATTTT
clone size: few
V gene: TRBV29-1
D gene: NA
J gene: TRBJ1-3

CDR3 protein: CASSLALDRDVSYEQYF
CDR3 DNA: TGCGCCAGCAGCTTAGCCTTGGACAGGGACGTCTCCTACGAGCAGTACTTC
clone size: many
V gene: TRBV5-1
D gene: TRBD1
J gene: TRBJ2-7

CDR3 protein: CSAEPRMLNYGYTF
CDR3 DNA: TGCAGCGCTGAGCCGCGCATGCTTAACTATGGCTACACCTTC
clone size: many
V gene: TRBV29-1
D gene: NA
J gene: TRBJ1-2

CDR3 protein: CASSLRGAFDAAFF
CDR3 DNA: TGTGCCAGCAGCTTACGGGGGGCTTTTGATGCTGCTTTCTTT
clone size: many
V gene: TRBV7-9
D gene: NA
J gene: TRBJ1-1

CDR3 protein: CSALAGSTDTQYF
CDR3 DNA: TGCAGTGCCTTAGCGGGGAGCACAGATACGCAGTATTTT
clone size: NA
V gene: TRBV20-1
D gene: TRBD2
J gene: TRBJ2-3

CDR3 protein: CASTEQGDNQPQHF
CDR3 DNA: TGTGCCAGCACCGAACAGGGGGACAATCAGCCCCAGCATTTT
clone size: NA
V gene: TRBV6-2/TRBV6-3
D gene: TRBD1
J gene: TRBJ1-5

CDR3 protein: CSAIVETDTQYF
CDR3 DNA: TGCAGTGCTATTGTGGAAACAGATACGCAGTATTTT
clone size: NA
V gene: TRBV20-1
D gene: NA
J gene: TRBJ2-3

CDR3 protein: CSARDLASGVTGELFF
CDR3 DNA: TGCAGTGCTAGAGATTTAGCTAGCGGGGTCACCGGGGAGCTGTTTTTT
clone size: NA
V gene: TRBV20-1
D gene: TRBD2
J gene: TRBJ2-2

CDR3 protein: CASGTDSEYEKLFF
CDR3 DNA: TGCGCCAGCGGAACGGACTCGGAATATGAAAAACTGTTTTTT
clone size: many
V gene: TRBV4-1
D gene: NA
J gene: TRBJ1-4

CDR3 protein: CASSLVGRGQETQYF
CDR3 DNA: TGTGCCAGCAGCTTAGTGGGCAGGGGTCAAGAGACCCAGTACTTC
clone size: few
V gene: TRBV7-2
D gene: NA
J gene: TRBJ2-5

CDR3 protein: CASSLHPGRGHKGANEKLFF
CDR3 DNA: TGCGCCAGCAGCCTCCACCCGGGGAGGGGGCATAAGGGAGCTAATGAAAAACTGTTTTTT
clone size: many
V gene: TRBV4-3
D gene: TRBD1
J gene: TRBJ1-4

CDR3 protein: CASSPRTGSDGYTF
CDR3 DNA: TGTGCCAGCAGCCCCCGGACAGGAAGTGATGGCTACACCTTC
clone size: NA
V gene: TRBV6-6
D gene: TRBD1
J gene: TRBJ1-2

CDR3 protein: CSASSGTGLFGELFF
CDR3 DNA: TGCAGTGCTAGCTCCGGGACAGGGCTTTTCGGGGAGCTGTTTTTT
clone size: few
V gene: TRBV20-1
D gene: TRBD1
J gene: TRBJ2-2

CDR3 protein: CASLWGETQYF
CDR3 DNA: TGTGCCAGCCTTTGGGGGGAGACCCAGTACTTC
clone size: NA
V gene: TRBV6-2/TRBV6-3
D gene: NA
J gene: TRBJ2-5

CDR3 protein: CSGGNTEAFF
CDR3 DNA: TGCAGCGGAGGGAACACTGAAGCTTTCTTT
clone size: many
V gene: TRBV29-1
D gene: NA
J gene: TRBJ1-1